A selection of T cell receptor beta chains follows, all from one sample in a study of blood T cell repertoires in COVID-19. Some clones are missing from TCRdb's copy, which holds only in-frame ones; the method was immunoSEQ multiplex PCR. The sample records a few hundred thousand clones, more than 75% being singletons. Sequenced material: peripheral blood. The receptors stem from a man aged 35 to 55 with active or convalescent COVID-19. The CDR3 runs from the conserved cysteine through the conserved F or W. Clone size appears in some rows only: once, few, many, or a class for an expanded clone.

J gene: TRBJ1-1
clone size: -
V gene: TRBV10-2
CDR3 protein: CASSGDPRLAEAFF

J gene: TRBJ1-6
clone size: -
V gene: TRBV28
CDR3 protein: CAIGRGRDSPLHF

J gene: TRBJ2-7
clone size: -
V gene: TRBV27
CDR3 protein: CASSFLVPQGAPYEQYF

J gene: TRBJ2-1
clone size: once
V gene: TRBV5-1
CDR3 protein: CASSLGTSEYNEQFF

J gene: TRBJ2-7
clone size: -
V gene: TRBV9
CDR3 protein: CASSVEAHEQYF

J gene: TRBJ1-3
clone size: -
V gene: TRBV4-1
CDR3 protein: CASSQGTGGNTIYF

J gene: TRBJ1-5
clone size: few
V gene: TRBV24-1
CDR3 protein: CATSDLRSAGLSSQPQHF

J gene: TRBJ1-1
clone size: -
V gene: TRBV29-1
CDR3 protein: CSVDESDRVRWTEAFF

J gene: TRBJ2-5
clone size: -
V gene: TRBV28
CDR3 protein: CASSSNRGVSTGGFQETQYF

J gene: TRBJ1-5
clone size: -
V gene: TRBV27
CDR3 protein: CASSTGTPNQPQHF

J gene: TRBJ2-5
clone size: -
V gene: TRBV27
CDR3 protein: CASSSVRSGYQETQYF

J gene: TRBJ2-1
clone size: -
V gene: TRBV28
CDR3 protein: CASSPYRGNEQFF

J gene: TRBJ1-1
clone size: -
V gene: TRBV18
CDR3 protein: CASSPQGDEAFF

J gene: TRBJ1-1
clone size: -
V gene: TRBV9
CDR3 protein: CASSVQGGTEAFF

J gene: TRBJ2-4
clone size: few
V gene: TRBV6-6
CDR3 protein: CASSSTGVTKNIQYF

J gene: TRBJ1-2
clone size: -
V gene: TRBV5-4
CDR3 protein: CASSPPVGRGGMSYTF

J gene: TRBJ2-2
clone size: -
V gene: TRBV15
CDR3 protein: CATNRGLGIGELFF

J gene: TRBJ1-1
clone size: -
V gene: TRBV27
CDR3 protein: CASSRSRGLNTEAFF

J gene: TRBJ1-2
clone size: -
V gene: TRBV6-6
CDR3 protein: CASSYPRGYTF

J gene: TRBJ2-1
clone size: -
V gene: TRBV7-2
CDR3 protein: CASRKGLAGGGEQFF

J gene: TRBJ2-5
clone size: -
V gene: TRBV27
CDR3 protein: CASSLSLAGTQYF

J gene: TRBJ1-3
clone size: -
V gene: TRBV6-5
CDR3 protein: CASSWGRTGGNTIYF

J gene: TRBJ1-4
clone size: -
V gene: TRBV28
CDR3 protein: CASQTGSNEKLFF

J gene: TRBJ1-2
clone size: -
V gene: TRBV11-2
CDR3 protein: CASSLAFNYGYTF

J gene: TRBJ1-5
clone size: once
V gene: TRBV10-2
CDR3 protein: CASSVSSASSGQPQHF

J gene: TRBJ2-1
clone size: -
V gene: TRBV3-1/TRBV3-2
CDR3 protein: CASSQDSSGRVSYNEQFF